The present TCR beta chain was sequenced within a study of blood T cells in healthy people across ages. Study-wide results and caveats: CMV infection status of these donors was not known.

The use of a sample-barcoded 5' primer and a J-beta primer mix characterized a second PCR of about 6 to 11 cycles. Each cDNA molecule was tagged by a template-switch adaptor that had 12 random nucleotides. Researchers report that each sample yielded at least 2.5 million CDR3-containing paired-end reads. TCRdb redid the calling of the 5' RACE reads with MiXCR, one entry per CDR3 protein. Here the sample spans 650,000 to 1,000,000 distinct CDR3 sequences, less than 60% being singletons. The table lists this clonotype with a few counts. The antigen remains unidentified. The germline CDR1 and CDR2 sequences are SGHVS and FNYEAQ. Trimming removed 4 bases at V and 7 bases at J, with 14 bases between. This CDR3 spans 14 amino acids.

V and J are TRBV7-6 and TRBJ2-1, with D possibly being TRBD1 (6 bases). Input material: blood. The receptor comes from an elderly man in good health. CDR3 coding DNA: TGTGCCAGCAGCTCAGGGGCCGCTGGGAATGAGCAGTTCTTC. Translated: CASSSGAAGNEQFF.